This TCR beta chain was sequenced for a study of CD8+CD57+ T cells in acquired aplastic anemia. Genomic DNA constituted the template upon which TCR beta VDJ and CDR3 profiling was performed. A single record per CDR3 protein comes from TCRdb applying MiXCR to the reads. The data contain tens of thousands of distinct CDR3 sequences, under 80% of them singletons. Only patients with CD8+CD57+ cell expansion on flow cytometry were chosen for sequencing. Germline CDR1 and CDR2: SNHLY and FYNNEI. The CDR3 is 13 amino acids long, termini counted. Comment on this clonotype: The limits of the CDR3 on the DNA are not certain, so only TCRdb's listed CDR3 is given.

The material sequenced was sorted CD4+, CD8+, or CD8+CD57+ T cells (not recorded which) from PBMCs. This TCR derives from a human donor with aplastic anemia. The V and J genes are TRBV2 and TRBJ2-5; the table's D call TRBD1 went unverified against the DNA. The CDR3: CACSARVRGTQYF.